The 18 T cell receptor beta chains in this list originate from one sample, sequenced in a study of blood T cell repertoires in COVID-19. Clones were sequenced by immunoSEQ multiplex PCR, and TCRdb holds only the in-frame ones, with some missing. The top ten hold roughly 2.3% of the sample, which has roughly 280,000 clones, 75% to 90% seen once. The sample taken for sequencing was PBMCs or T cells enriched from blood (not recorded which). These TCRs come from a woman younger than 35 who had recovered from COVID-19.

For the CDR3, the DNA is TGTGCCAGCAGCTCCTCCCGGACTAGCGGGGGGCGCACAGATACGCAGTATTTT. As protein: CASSSSRTSGGRTDTQYF. The chain recombines TRBV7-2 with TRBJ2-3; 14 bases align to TRBD2. V gave up 4 bases and J gave up 1 base; unmatched junction bases: 7. The CDR3 consists of 18 residues. Germline V gene lookup returns CDR1 SGHTA and CDR2 FQGNSA.

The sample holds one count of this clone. The CDR3 loop is CASRRGGRANEKLFF. Here the CDR3 DNA reads TGTGCCAGCAGGCGAGGGGGCCGGGCTAATGAAAAACTGTTTTTT. The chain recombines TRBV28 with TRBJ1-4; 7 bases are shared with TRBD1. Per germline, CDR1 MDHEN and CDR2 SYDVKM. CDR3 length equals 15 residues. The V segment lost 6 bases and the J segment 3 bases; nucleotides outside the gene matches: 7.

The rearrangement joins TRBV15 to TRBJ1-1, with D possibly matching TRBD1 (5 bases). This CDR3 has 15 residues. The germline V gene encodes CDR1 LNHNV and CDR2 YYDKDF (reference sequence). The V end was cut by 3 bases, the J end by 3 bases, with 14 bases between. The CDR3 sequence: CATSSSRGEDTEAFF. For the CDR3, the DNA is TGTGCCACCAGCAGTTCGCGGGGGGAGGACACTGAAGCTTTCTTT. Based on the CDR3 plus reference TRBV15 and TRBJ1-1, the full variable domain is DAMVIQNPRYQVTQFGKPVTLSCSQTLNHNVMYWYQQKSSQAPKLLFHYYDKDFNNEADTPDNFQSRRPNTSFCFLDIRSPGLGDTAMYLCATSSSRGEDTEAFFGQGTRLTVV.

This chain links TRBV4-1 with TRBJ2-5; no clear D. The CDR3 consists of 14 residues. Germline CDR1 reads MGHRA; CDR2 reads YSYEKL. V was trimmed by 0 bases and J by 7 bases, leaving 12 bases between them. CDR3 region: CASSQEGRLGTQYF. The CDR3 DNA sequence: TGCGCCAGCAGCCAAGAGGGCCGCCTCGGGACCCAGTACTTC.

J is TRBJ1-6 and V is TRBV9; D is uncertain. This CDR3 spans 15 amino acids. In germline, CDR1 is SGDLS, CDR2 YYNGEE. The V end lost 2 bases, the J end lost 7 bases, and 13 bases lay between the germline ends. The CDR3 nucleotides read TGTGCCAGCAGCGTTGACGCGGGAATAAATTCACCCCTCCACTTT. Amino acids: CASSVDAGINSPLHF.

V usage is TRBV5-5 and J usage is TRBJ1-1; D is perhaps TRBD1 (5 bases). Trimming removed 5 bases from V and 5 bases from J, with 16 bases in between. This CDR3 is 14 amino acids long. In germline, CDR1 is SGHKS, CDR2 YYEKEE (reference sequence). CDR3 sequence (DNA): TGTGCCAGCAGAGCGCAGGGATTCTCTACTGAAGCTTTCTTT. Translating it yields CASRAQGFSTEAFF.

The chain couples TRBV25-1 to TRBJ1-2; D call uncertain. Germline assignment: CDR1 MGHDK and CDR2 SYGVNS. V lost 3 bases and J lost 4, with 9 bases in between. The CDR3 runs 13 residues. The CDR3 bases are TGTGCCAGCAGTGACCAAATCCCCTATGGCTACACCTTC. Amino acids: CASSDQIPYGYTF.

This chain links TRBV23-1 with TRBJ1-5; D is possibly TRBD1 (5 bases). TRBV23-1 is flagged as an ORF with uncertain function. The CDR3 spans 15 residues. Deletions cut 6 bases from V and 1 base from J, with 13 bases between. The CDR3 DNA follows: TGCGCCAGCAGACGGGGGGAAGGGAGCAATCAGCCCCAGCATTTT. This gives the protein CASRRGEGSNQPQHF.

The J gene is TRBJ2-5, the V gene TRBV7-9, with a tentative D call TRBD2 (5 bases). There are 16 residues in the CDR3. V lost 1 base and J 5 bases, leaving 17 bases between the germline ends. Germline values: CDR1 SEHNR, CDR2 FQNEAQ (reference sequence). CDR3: CASSLGSDLVVETQYF. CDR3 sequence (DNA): TGTGCCAGCAGCTTAGGTAGCGACCTGGTAGTGGAGACCCAGTACTTC.

The DNA of the CDR3 is TGTGCCAGCTCACCCCCGGCGACAGGGGGCTTCGATGAGCAGTTCTTC. This translates into CASSPPATGGFDEQFF. The chain recombines TRBV18 with TRBJ2-1, with 10 bases fitting TRBD1. The CDR3 length is 16 residues. J lost 8 bases, V lost 3 bases, and 10 bases had no gene match. CDR1 KGHSH and CDR2 LQKENI come from the germline V gene.

CDR3 region: CASSPGGNTIYF. Here the CDR3 DNA reads TGTGCCAGCAGCCCCGGTGGAAACACCATATATTTT. The J gene is TRBJ1-3, the V gene TRBV3-1 (or the pseudogene TRBV3-2); D not resolved. Germline CDR1 reads LGHDT; CDR2 reads YNNKEL (reference sequence). The CDR3 extends over 12 amino acids. Trimming left V 4 bases short and J 3 bases short, with 4 bases between.

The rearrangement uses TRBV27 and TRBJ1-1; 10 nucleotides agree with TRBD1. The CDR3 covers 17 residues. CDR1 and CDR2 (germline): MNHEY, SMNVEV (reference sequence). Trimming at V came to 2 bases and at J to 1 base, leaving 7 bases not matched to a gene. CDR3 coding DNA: TGTGCCAGCAGTTTACTCGGGACAGGGGATACGAACACTGAAGCTTTCTTT. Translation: CASSLLGTGDTNTEAFF.

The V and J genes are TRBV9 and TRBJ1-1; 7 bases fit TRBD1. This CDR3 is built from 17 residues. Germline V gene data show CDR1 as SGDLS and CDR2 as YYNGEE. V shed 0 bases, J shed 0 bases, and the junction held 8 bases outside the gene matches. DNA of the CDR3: TGTGCCAGCAGCGTAGACCCCATAGGGGGCTTGAACACTGAAGCTTTCTTT. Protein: CASSVDPIGGLNTEAFF. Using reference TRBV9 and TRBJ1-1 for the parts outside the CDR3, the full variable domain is DSGVTQTPKHLITATGQRVTLRCSPRSGDLSVYWYQQSLDQGLQFLIQYYNGEERAKGNILERFSAQQFPDLHSELNLSSLELGDSALYFCASSVDPIGGLNTEAFFGQGTRLTVV.

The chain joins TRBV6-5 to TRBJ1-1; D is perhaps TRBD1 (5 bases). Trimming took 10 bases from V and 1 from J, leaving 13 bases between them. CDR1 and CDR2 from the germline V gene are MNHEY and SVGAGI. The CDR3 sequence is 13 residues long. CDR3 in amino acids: CATPKRGNTEAFF. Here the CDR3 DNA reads TGTGCCACCCCCAAAAGGGGGAACACTGAAGCTTTCTTT.

This CDR3 reads CASSPGTSGDTDTQYF. CDR3 in DNA: TGTGCCAGCAGTCCCGGGACTAGCGGGGACACAGATACGCAGTATTTT. This chain uses TRBV27 with TRBJ2-3; 13 bases map to TRBD2. V shed 5 bases and J 2 bases; nucleotides not matched to a gene: 4. This CDR3 is 16 amino acids long. Looked up from germline, CDR1 is MNHEY and CDR2 is SMNVEV (reference sequence).

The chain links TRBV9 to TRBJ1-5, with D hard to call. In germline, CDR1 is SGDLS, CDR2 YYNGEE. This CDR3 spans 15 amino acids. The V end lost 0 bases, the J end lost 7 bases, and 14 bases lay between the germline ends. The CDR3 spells CASSVGDIPTQPQHF. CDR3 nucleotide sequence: TGTGCCAGCAGCGTAGGTGACATTCCCACCCAGCCCCAGCATTTT.

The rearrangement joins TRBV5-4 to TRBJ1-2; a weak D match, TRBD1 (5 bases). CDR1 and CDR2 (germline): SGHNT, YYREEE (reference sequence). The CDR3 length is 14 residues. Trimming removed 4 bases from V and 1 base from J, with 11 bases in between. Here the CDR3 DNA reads TGTGCCAGCAGCACCGGGGGAGATAACTATGGCTACACCTTC. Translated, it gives CASSTGGDNYGYTF.

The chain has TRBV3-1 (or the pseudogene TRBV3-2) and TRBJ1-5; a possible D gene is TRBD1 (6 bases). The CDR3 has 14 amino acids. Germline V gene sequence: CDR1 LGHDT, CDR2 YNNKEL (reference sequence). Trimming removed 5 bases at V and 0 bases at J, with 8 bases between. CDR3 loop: CASSYRVSNQPQHF. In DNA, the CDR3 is TGTGCCAGCAGCTACAGGGTTAGCAATCAGCCCCAGCATTTT.